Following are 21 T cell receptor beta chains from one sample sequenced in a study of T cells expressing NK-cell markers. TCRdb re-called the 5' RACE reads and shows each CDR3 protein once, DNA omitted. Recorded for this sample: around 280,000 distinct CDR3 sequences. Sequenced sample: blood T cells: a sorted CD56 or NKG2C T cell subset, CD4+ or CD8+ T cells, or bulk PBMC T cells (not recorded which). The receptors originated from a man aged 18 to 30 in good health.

The chain's CDR3 is CASSIGTGWASPLHF. V and J are TRBV11-2 and TRBJ1-6; no DNA is available, so the TRBD1 call from TCRdb remains unchecked. Germline loops: CDR1 SGHAT, CDR2 FQNNGV. There are 15 residues in the CDR3.

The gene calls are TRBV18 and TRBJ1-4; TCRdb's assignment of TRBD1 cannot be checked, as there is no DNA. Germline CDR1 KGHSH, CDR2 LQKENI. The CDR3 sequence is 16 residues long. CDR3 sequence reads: CASSPTTGTGNEKLFF.

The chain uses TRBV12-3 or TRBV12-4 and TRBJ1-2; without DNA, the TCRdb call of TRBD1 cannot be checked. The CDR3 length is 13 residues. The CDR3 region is CASRGAANYGYTF.

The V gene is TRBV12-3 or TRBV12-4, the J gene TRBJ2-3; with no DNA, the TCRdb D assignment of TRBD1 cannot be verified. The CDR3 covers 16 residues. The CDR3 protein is CASVLGTLRSTDTQYF.

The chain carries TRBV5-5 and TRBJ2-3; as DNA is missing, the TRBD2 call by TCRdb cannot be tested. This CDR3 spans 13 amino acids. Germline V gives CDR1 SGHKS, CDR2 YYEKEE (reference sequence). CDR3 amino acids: CASSFTSLSTQYF.

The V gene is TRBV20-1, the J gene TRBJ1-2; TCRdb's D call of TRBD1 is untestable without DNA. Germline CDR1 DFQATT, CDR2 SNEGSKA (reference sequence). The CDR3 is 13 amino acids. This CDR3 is CSARRVAGFGYTF.

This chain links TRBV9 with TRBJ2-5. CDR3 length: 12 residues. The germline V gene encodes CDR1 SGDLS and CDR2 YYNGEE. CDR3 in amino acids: CASSVVGGTQYF.

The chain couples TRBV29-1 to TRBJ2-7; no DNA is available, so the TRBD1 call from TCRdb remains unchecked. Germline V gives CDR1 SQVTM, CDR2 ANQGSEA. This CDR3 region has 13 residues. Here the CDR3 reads CSVLQGGSYEQYF.

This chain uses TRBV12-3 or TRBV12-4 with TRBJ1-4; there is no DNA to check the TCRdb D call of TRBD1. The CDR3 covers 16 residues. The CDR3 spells CASSPPGGFTNEKLFF.

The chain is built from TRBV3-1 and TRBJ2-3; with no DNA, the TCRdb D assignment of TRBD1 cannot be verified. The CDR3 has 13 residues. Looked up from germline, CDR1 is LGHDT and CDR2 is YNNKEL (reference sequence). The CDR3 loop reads CASEDRGTDTQYF.

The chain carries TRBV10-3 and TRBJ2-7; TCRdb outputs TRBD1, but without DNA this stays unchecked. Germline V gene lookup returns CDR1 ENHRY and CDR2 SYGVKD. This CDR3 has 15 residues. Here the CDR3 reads CAIREGQGRSYEQYF.

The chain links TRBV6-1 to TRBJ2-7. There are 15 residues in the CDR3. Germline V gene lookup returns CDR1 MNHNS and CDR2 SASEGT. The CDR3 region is CASSEERVLLIEQYF.

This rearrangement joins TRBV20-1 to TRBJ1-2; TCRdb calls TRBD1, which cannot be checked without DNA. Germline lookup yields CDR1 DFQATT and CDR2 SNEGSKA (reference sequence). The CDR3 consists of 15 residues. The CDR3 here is CSAREAGAPNYGYTF.

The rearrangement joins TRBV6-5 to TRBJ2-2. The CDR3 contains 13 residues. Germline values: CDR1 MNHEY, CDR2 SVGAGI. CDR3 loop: CASSYLTPYGLFF.

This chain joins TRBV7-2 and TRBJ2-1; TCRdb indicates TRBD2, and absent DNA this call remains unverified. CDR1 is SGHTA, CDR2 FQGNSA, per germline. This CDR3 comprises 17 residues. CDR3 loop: CASRYPFRSGSLSEQFF.

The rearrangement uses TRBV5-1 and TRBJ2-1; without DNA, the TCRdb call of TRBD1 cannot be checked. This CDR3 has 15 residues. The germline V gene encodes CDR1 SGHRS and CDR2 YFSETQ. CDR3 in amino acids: CASSTSGGTYNEQFF.

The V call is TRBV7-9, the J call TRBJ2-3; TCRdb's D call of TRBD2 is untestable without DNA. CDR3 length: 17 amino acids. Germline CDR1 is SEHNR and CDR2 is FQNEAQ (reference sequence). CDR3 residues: CASKPLTSGSVVDTQYF.

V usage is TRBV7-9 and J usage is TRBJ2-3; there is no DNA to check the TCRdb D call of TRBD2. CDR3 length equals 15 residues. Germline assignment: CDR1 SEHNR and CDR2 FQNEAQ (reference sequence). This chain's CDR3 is CASSRTWALTDTQYF.

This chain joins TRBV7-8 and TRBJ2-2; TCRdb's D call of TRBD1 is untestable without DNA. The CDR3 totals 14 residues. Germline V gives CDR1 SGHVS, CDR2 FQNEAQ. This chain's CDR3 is CASSLSPGTGELFF.

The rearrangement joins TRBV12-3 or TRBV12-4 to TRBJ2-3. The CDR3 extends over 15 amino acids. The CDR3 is CASSLGFSYTDTQYF.

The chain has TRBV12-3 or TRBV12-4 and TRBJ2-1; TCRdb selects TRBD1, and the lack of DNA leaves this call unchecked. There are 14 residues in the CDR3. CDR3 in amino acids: CASGHRVSYNEQFF.